These T cell receptor beta chains were read from a single sample in a study of blood T cells in healthy people across ages. TCRdb independently ran MiXCR on the 5' RACE reads; one entry per CDR3 protein. The table shows approximately 960,000 distinct CDR3 sequences, with 25% to 35% occurring only once. The sample was also reused in another study, on T cells of mothers and their children.

Specimen: blood. The receptors derive from a woman aged 40-49 years in good health. The CDR3 runs from the conserved cysteine through the conserved F or W. A D gene is named only where the DNA matches it firmly. Size is omitted from some rows. Given values are once, few, many or a class for expanded clones.

D	J	size	V	DNA	CDR3
NA	TRBJ2-3	few	TRBV9	TGTGCCAGCAGCGTAGGAGCGGCGAGGCTAGATACGCAGTATTTT	CASSVGAARLDTQYF
TRBD1	TRBJ2-7	few	TRBV28	TGTGCCAGCAGTAGGGGACAGGGGGTCAACGAGCAGTACTTC	CASSRGQGVNEQYF
TRBD1	TRBJ1-1	NA	TRBV5-6	TGTGCCAGCAGCTCCCACAGGGGGTGGTACACTGAAGCTTTCTTT	CASSSHRGWYTEAFF
NA	TRBJ2-2	NA	TRBV5-6	TGTGCCAGCAGCTTGGGGTCCGGGCCAGGGCGCGCCGGGGAGCTGTTTTTT	CASSLGSGPGRAGELFF
NA	TRBJ1-1	NA	TRBV29-1	TGCAGCGTTCATATCGCGACTGAAGCTTTCTTT	CSVHIATEAFF
TRBD2	TRBJ2-1	few	TRBV5-1	TGCGCCAGCAGCTTGCGTAGCGGGGATTACTCCTACAATGAGCAGTTCTTC	CASSLRSGDYSYNEQFF
NA	TRBJ2-5	NA	TRBV28	TGTGCCAGCAGTTTAATCCAGGGAAGGGGCCAAGAGACCCAGTACTTC	CASSLIQGRGQETQYF
TRBD1	TRBJ1-6	NA	TRBV7-9	TGTGCCAGCAGCTTAGATTTCCAGGGGGGGAGACCCCTCCACTTT	CASSLDFQGGRPLHF
NA	TRBJ2-3	few	TRBV12-3/TRBV12-4	TGTGCCAGCAGTTTAGGTTTTTTTAGCACAGATACGCAGTATTTT	CASSLGFFSTDTQYF
NA	TRBJ1-6	few	TRBV20-1	TGCAGTGCCAGGACCGGTGGCCGTGGGTCACCCCTCCACTTT	CSARTGGRGSPLHF
NA	TRBJ1-2	NA	TRBV28	TGTGCCAGCAGGGCCTCAGGAACCTATGGCTACACCTTC	CASRASGTYGYTF
NA	TRBJ2-1	few	TRBV20-1	TGCAGTGCCTTAAGCGGCTTCTACAATGAGCAGTTCTTC	CSALSGFYNEQFF
TRBD2	TRBJ2-7	few	TRBV5-1	TGCGCCAGCAGCTGGACTAGCGACTACGAGCAGTACTTC	CASSWTSDYEQYF
TRBD2	TRBJ2-5	many	TRBV20-1	TGCAGTGCTAGAGTCGGGGGGATGGAAGAGACCCAGTACTTC	CSARVGGMEETQYF
TRBD1	TRBJ1-1	many	TRBV29-1	TGCAGCGTGCGAGGACAGGGAGAAGCTTTCTTT	CSVRGQGEAFF
NA	TRBJ2-1	NA	TRBV7-2	TGTGCCAGCAGCTTAGAAGCCGATCCCTCCTACAATGAGCAGTTCTTC	CASSLEADPSYNEQFF
NA	TRBJ1-3	many	TRBV4-3	TGCGCCAGCAGCCAAGAGAAGGCAGCGTCTGGAAACACCATATATTTT	CASSQEKAASGNTIYF
TRBD2	TRBJ2-3	NA	TRBV2	TGTGCCAGCAGCAGACAGCGGGGAAGCGCAGATACGCAGTATTTT	CASSRQRGSADTQYF
NA	TRBJ1-5	NA	TRBV7-9	TGTGCCAGCAGCCTCGACATTGGCAATCAGCCCCAGCATTTT	CASSLDIGNQPQHF
TRBD1	TRBJ2-5	many	TRBV6-2/TRBV6-3	TGTGCCAGCAGTGCGATGAGGACAGGGGGCGAGTACTTC	CASSAMRTGGEYF
NA	TRBJ2-7	few	TRBV2	TGTGCCAGCAGGGGAGAAGGGACCGAGCAGTACTTC	CASRGEGTEQYF
NA	TRBJ1-2	NA	TRBV5-6	TGTGCCAGCAGCTTGGCGGCAGGGCGTGGCTACACCTTC	CASSLAAGRGYTF
NA	TRBJ2-4	many	TRBV12-3/TRBV12-4	TGTGCCAGCAGCCCCGTGAGGGGGATTCAGTACTTC	CASSPVRGIQYF
NA	TRBJ2-5	NA	TRBV11-2	TGTGCCAGCAGCTCCCAAACCACAGGGATGGGGGAGACCCAGTACTTC	CASSSQTTGMGETQYF
NA	TRBJ1-5	few	TRBV20-1	TGCAGTGCTAGAGATCCGGGGGGTTTCCTTGTTCAGCCCCAGCATTTT	CSARDPGGFLVQPQHF
TRBD1	TRBJ1-2	many	TRBV29-1	TGCAGCGCCGTCGGACAGGAGGAGGGCTACACCTTC	CSAVGQEEGYTF
NA	TRBJ1-6	few	TRBV6-5	TGTGCCAGCAGGTCCCAGGTCGAGCTTTCACCCCTCCACTTT	CASRSQVELSPLHF
TRBD1	TRBJ2-3	few	TRBV12-3/TRBV12-4	TGTGCCAGCAGTCGGTCACAGGGGCCACGCACAGATACGCAGTATTTT	CASSRSQGPRTDTQYF
NA	TRBJ2-7	many	TRBV5-6	TGTGCCAGCAGCCCCTCGGTTCGGGAAAACTACGAGCAGTACTTC	CASSPSVRENYEQYF